This entry lists 15 T cell receptor beta chains sequenced from one sample in a study of OX40 agonist ivuxolimab in advanced cancers. The method was immunoSEQ multiplex PCR; TCRdb's version includes in-frame clones alone and lacks a portion of them. The sample comprises 74,000 or so clones, approximately 95% of which are singletons, and about 0.34% rests with the top ten. Specimen: CD4+ or CD8+ T cells sorted from blood, collected in a trial of the OX40 agonist ivuxolimab. The receptors derive from an adult with an advanced solid tumor such as melanoma, head and neck, liver or kidney cancer.

The gene calls are TRBV28 and TRBJ2-1, with TRBD2 matching over 9 bases. Germline V gene sequence: CDR1 MDHEN, CDR2 SYDVKM. Unmatched junction bases numbered 3, after V lost 7 bases and J lost 2 bases. This CDR3 has 14 amino acids. The CDR3 coding sequence is TGTGCCAGCATGACTAGCGGAACCTACAATGAGCAGTTCTTC. This gives the protein CASMTSGTYNEQFF.

V and J are TRBV6-5 and TRBJ1-5, with 8 bases matching TRBD1. Germline loops: CDR1 MNHEY, CDR2 SVGAGI. V lost 6 bases and J lost 4; bases outside the gene matches: 8. The CDR3 contains 15 residues. This CDR3 reads CASRLTGALNQPQHF. The CDR3 DNA sequence: TGTGCCAGCAGACTGACAGGGGCCTTAAATCAGCCCCAGCATTTT.

The count of this clone is one. This rearrangement joins TRBV7-9 to TRBJ1-2; unclear D gene. V dropped 2 bases and J dropped 4 bases, with 11 bases sitting between them. Germline lookup yields CDR1 SEHNR and CDR2 FQNEAQ (reference sequence). The CDR3 extends over 14 amino acids. CDR3 region: CASSLLGQAYGYTF. For the CDR3, the DNA is TGTGCCAGCAGCTTATTAGGGCAGGCCTATGGCTACACCTTC.

The J gene is TRBJ2-1, the V gene TRBV6-5, with D tentatively TRBD1 (5 bases). V gave up 2 bases and J gave up 7 bases, with 9 bases separating them. The CDR3 extends over 13 amino acids. In germline, CDR1 is MNHEY, CDR2 SVGAGI. The CDR3 spells CASSYVGPNEQFF. The CDR3, as DNA: TGTGCCAGCAGTTACGTGGGGCCTAATGAGCAGTTCTTC.

This chain joins TRBV7-2 and TRBJ2-3; D may be TRBD1 (6 bases). This CDR3 contains 12 residues. The germline V gene has CDR1 SGHTA and CDR2 FQGNSA. V was cut by 5 bases and J by 5 bases, with 8 bases left in between. The CDR3 bases are TGTGCCAGCAGCCAAGGGGGAGATACGCAGTATTTT. Translated, it gives CASSQGGDTQYF.

The V gene is TRBV7-9, the J gene TRBJ2-1, with 14 bases lining up with TRBD2. Germline V gene sequence: CDR1 SEHNR, CDR2 FQNEAQ (reference sequence). This CDR3 region has 15 residues. V lost 3 bases to trimming and J lost 5 bases; unmatched junction nucleotides: 0. DNA of the CDR3: TGTGCCAGCAGCTTGGGACTAGCGGGAGACAATGAGCAGTTCTTC. Protein: CASSLGLAGDNEQFF.

This chain joins TRBV5-1 and TRBJ2-7; no clear D. Germline assignment: CDR1 SGHRS and CDR2 YFSETQ. V gave up 0 bases and J gave up 5 bases, with 12 bases separating them. This CDR3 comprises 14 residues. Written as DNA, the CDR3 is TGCGCCAGCAGCTTGGCTGGGGTAGGGAACGAGCAGTACTTC. Its translation is CASSLAGVGNEQYF.

The sample holds one count of this clone. The chain couples TRBV2 to TRBJ1-2, with 8 bases fitting TRBD1. Germline loops: CDR1 SNHLY, CDR2 FYNNEI. CDR3 size: 13 residues. V shed 4 bases, J shed 7 bases, and the junction held 5 bases outside the gene matches. Here the CDR3 DNA reads TGTGCCAGCAGTGTCCAGGGGGCGAGTGGCTACACCTTC. Its protein is CASSVQGASGYTF.

This clone has a single count. The rearrangement joins TRBV19 to TRBJ2-5, with 9 bases matching TRBD1. The germline V gene has CDR1 LNHDA and CDR2 SQIVND (reference sequence). The CDR3 covers 14 residues. The junction had 5 bases not matched to a gene; V was cut back by 5 bases and J by 4 bases. The CDR3 nucleotides read TGTGCCAGTAGTTTTACAGGGGGCGGAGAGACCCAGTACTTC. It specifies CASSFTGGGETQYF.

V gene TRBV30 combines with J gene TRBJ2-1; 7 bases are shared with TRBD2. With V trimmed by 2 bases and J by 7 bases, 11 bases remained unmatched. The CDR3 length is 15 residues. CDR1 and CDR2 from the germline V gene are GTSNPN and SVGIG (reference sequence). The DNA for the CDR3 is TGTGCCTGGAGTCTCGGTGGGTCCGGGGGGAATGAGCAGTTCTTC. It encodes CAWSLGGSGGNEQFF. Full variable domain (outside the CDR3, taken from reference TRBV30 and TRBJ2-1): SQTIHQWPATLVQPVGSPLSLECTVEGTSNPNLYWYRQAAGRGLQLLFYSVGIGQISSEVPQNLSASRPQDRQFILSSKKLLLSDSGFYLCAWSLGGSGGNEQFFGPGTRLTVL.

The chain has TRBV15 and TRBJ2-5; tentatively, D is TRBD1 (6 bases). The CDR3 has 15 amino acids. In germline, CDR1 is LNHNV, CDR2 YYDKDF (reference sequence). The V end lost 5 bases, the J end lost 5 bases, and 18 bases lay between the germline ends. The CDR3 DNA follows: TGTGCCACCAGCGACAACCAGGGGACATGGGAGACCCAGTACTTC. Its translation is CATSDNQGTWETQYF.

This chain links TRBV28 with TRBJ1-3, with 10 positions matching TRBD1. CDR3 length: 18 amino acids. Germline CDR1 reads MDHEN; CDR2 reads SYDVKM. After removal of 5 bases from V and 3 bases from J, the junction contained 13 bases not matched to a gene. Here the CDR3 DNA reads TGTGCCAGCAGTGTGGTCGGGACAGGGGATGTTAGTGGAAACACCATATATTTT. Protein: CASSVVGTGDVSGNTIYF. Complete variable domain (other parts from reference TRBV28 and TRBJ1-3): DVKVTQSSRYLVKRTGEKVFLECVQDMDHENMFWYRQDPGLGLRLIYFSYDVKMKEKGDIPEGYSVSREKKERFSLILESASTNQTSMYLCASSVVGTGDVSGNTIYFGEGSWLTVV.

The chain combines TRBV4-2 with TRBJ2-1, with 11 bases aligning to TRBD2. Looked up from germline, CDR1 is LGHNA and CDR2 is YNFKEQ. The CDR3 spans 16 residues. After removal of 4 bases from V and 8 bases from J, the junction contained 10 bases not matched to a gene. The DNA for the CDR3 is TGTGCCAGCAGCCTCCAAACTAGCGGGGGCCCGGATGAGCAGTTCTTC. Protein product: CASSLQTSGGPDEQFF.

This chain links TRBV6-1 with TRBJ2-7; 9 bases are a match to TRBD1. Germline CDR1 MNHNS, CDR2 SASEGT. V was pared by 4 bases and J by 2 bases, with 6 bases of the junction left unmatched. The CDR3 extends over 15 amino acids. The CDR3 here is CASSGGWDRAYEQYF. The CDR3 region has the DNA TGTGCCAGCAGTGGGGGCTGGGACAGGGCCTACGAGCAGTACTTC.

The V and J genes are TRBV2 and TRBJ2-5; 11 positions agree with TRBD1. Germline CDR1 reads SNHLY; CDR2 reads FYNNEI. The CDR3 runs 15 residues. The ends lost 6 bases at V and 2 bases at J; junction bases unmatched: 5. This CDR3 reads CASSRDRGFQETQYF. In DNA form, the CDR3 reads TGTGCCAGCAGCCGGGACAGGGGGTTTCAAGAGACCCAGTACTTC.